Included here is one TCR beta chain sequence, with context. As yet, its antigen is unknown. Primers included in the PCR were 60 Vbeta and 13 Jbeta primers. Clones were read by immunoSEQ multiplex PCR, and TCRdb kept only the in-frame ones, dropping some. The sample includes around 59,000 clones, 65% to 90% of them seen just once. The entry originates in a study of cytomegalovirus exposure and HLA in healthy donors. Findings and caveats of the study: A further, later analysis showed that HLA-associated TCR beta chains (compared with equally common others) were more clonally expanded. Among immune exposure information, only CMV serostatus was available. With high specificity and sensitivity, the classifier reportedly diagnosed cytomegalovirus status.

Unmatched junction bases numbered 10, after V lost 1 base and J lost 6 bases. Per germline, CDR1 SGHNT and CDR2 YENEEA. The CDR3 length is 16 residues. This donor's CMV serostatus is unrecorded. Sequencing was done on a sample of PBMCs. The gene calls are TRBV11-3 and TRBJ2-3, with 7 bases that match TRBD2. The source of this sequence is a human donor in good health. This chain's CDR3 is CASSLGRRELTDTQYF. The CDR3 DNA is TGTGCCAGCAGCTTAGGTCGGCGGGAGTTAACCGATACGCAGTATTTT.